The source of this T cell receptor (beta chain) is a study of CD8+CD57+ T cells in acquired aplastic anemia. For the study at large: DNA per sorted CD4+ or CD8+ sample ranged about 0.19 to 30 ug, averaging approximately 3.3 ug.

There are 13 residues in the CDR3. V was cut by 4 bases and J by 5 bases, with 11 bases left in between. Germline values: CDR1 SEHNR, CDR2 FQNEAQ (reference sequence). Study-level results: Some 30 was the count of CD8+ CDR3 sequences that patients shared with controls.

Regarding this clonotype: Its antigen is as yet unknown.

All sequencing subjects had displayed CD8+CD57+ cell expansion on flow cytometry. CDR3 and TCR beta VDJ profiling relied on genomic DNA as the template. TCRdb re-derived calls from the reads in MiXCR, one entry per CDR3 protein. This sample has around 290,000 distinct CDR3 sequences, with about three fifths found just once. The sequencing sample was made of sorted CD4+, CD8+, or CD8+CD57+ T cells (not recorded which) from PBMCs. The chain carries TRBV7-9 and TRBJ2-5; tentatively, D is TRBD1 (5 bases). This TCR was sampled from a human donor with aplastic anemia. In nucleotides, the CDR3 is TGTGCCAGCAGCTCAGATTCAGGGGAGACCCAGTACTTC. Amino acid sequence: CASSSDSGETQYF.